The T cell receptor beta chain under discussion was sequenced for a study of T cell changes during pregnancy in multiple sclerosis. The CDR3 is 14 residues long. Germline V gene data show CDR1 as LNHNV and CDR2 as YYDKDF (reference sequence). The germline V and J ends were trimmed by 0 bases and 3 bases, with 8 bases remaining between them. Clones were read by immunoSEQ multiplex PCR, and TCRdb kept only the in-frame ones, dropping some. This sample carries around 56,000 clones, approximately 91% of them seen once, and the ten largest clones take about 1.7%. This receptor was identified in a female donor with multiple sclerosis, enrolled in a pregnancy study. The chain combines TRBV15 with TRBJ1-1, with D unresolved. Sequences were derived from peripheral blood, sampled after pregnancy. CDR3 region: CATSRETGDTEAFF. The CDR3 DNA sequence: TGTGCCACCAGCAGAGAAACGGGAGACACTGAAGCTTTCTTT.